This passage covers 23 T cell receptor beta chains from one sample sequenced in a study of T-cell memory formation after mild COVID-19. Using its own MiXCR run on the 5' RACE reads, TCRdb lists one record per CDR3 protein. The sample carries hundreds of thousands of distinct CDR3 sequences, roughly 15% recorded once. Sequences were obtained from PBMCs or a T cell subset sorted from them (not recorded which). The receptors shown here come from a man between 18 and 29 years old who had mild COVID-19 (a few samples of this study predate the infection). Cell type and time point are not known.

The V gene is TRBV5-1, the J gene TRBJ1-1; D may be TRBD1 (6 bases). CDR1 and CDR2 from the germline V gene are SGHRS and YFSETQ. The CDR3 extends over 16 amino acids. Trimming took 4 bases from V and 1 from J, leaving 17 bases between them. The CDR3 DNA follows: TGCGCCAGCAGCCCGTTACGACAGGCGACGAACACTGAAGCTTTCTTT. It yields the protein CASSPLRQATNTEAFF.

This clonotype was counted ten times or more. The rearrangement links TRBV24-1 to TRBJ2-2, with D tentatively TRBD1 or TRBD2 (5 bases each). This CDR3 is 16 amino acids long. V lost 3 bases and J 0 bases, leaving 10 bases between the germline ends. Germline values: CDR1 KGHDR, CDR2 SFDVKD. CDR3 nucleotides: TGTGCCACCAGTGATACCGGGACGGCGAACACCGGGGAGCTGTTTTTT. Protein sequence: CATSDTGTANTGELFF.

The chain is built from TRBV7-2 and TRBJ1-4; 12 nucleotides line up with TRBD1. There are 16 residues in the CDR3. CDR1 is SGHTA and CDR2 is FQGNSA in the germline V gene. The V segment lost 5 bases and the J segment 7 bases; nucleotides outside the gene matches: 8. The CDR3 coding sequence is TGTGCCAGCAGCCGGGGGACAGGGGGCTTCGGTGAAAAACTGTTTTTT. This translates into CASSRGTGGFGEKLFF.

V and J are TRBV20-1 and TRBJ2-5; TRBD1 agrees at 7 bases. The CDR3 spans 12 residues. The trim removed 4 bases at V and 6 bases at J, leaving 5 bases unmatched. From germline, CDR1 is DFQATT and CDR2 SNEGSKA (reference sequence). The CDR3 region is CSAKRTGKTQYF. CDR3 nucleotide sequence: TGCAGTGCTAAAAGGACAGGAAAGACCCAGTACTTC.

The chain joins TRBV10-3 to TRBJ2-3; 9 bases line up with TRBD2. CDR1 and CDR2 (germline): ENHRY, SYGVKD. After removal of 6 bases from V and 2 bases from J, the junction contained 6 bases not matched to a gene. The CDR3 loop spans 15 amino acids. CDR3 protein: CAIRAGLAFTDTQYF. CDR3 DNA sequence: TGTGCCATCAGGGCGGGACTAGCCTTCACAGATACGCAGTATTTT.

This clonotype was recorded at least ten times. This chain joins TRBV20-1 and TRBJ2-1; 7 positions agree with TRBD1. The CDR3 is 13 amino acids. CDR1 and CDR2 from the germline V gene are DFQATT and SNEGSKA (reference sequence). The V and J ends lost 5 bases and 7 bases, in that order; junction bases with no gene match: 8. CDR3 amino acids: CSADSGTVNEQFF. The CDR3, as DNA: TGCAGTGCTGACTCCGGGACAGTTAATGAGCAGTTCTTC.

This clonotype appeared a few times. This chain uses TRBV7-6 with TRBJ2-5; 10 bases match TRBD2. Germline values: CDR1 SGHVS, CDR2 FNYEAQ. Trimming at V came to 6 bases and at J to 2 bases, leaving 6 bases not matched to a gene. The CDR3 loop spans 15 amino acids. The CDR3: CASRVLAGAQETQYF. The DNA for the CDR3 is TGTGCCAGCAGGGTTCTAGCGGGGGCTCAAGAGACCCAGTACTTC.

V and J are TRBV9 and TRBJ2-3; D is perhaps TRBD2 (5 bases). The germline V gene has CDR1 SGDLS and CDR2 YYNGEE. The CDR3 has 15 residues. Trimming cost V 3 bases and J 0 bases, with 11 bases left between them. This CDR3 is CASSAQRTSTDTQYF. In DNA, the CDR3 is TGTGCCAGCAGCGCCCAGCGGACGAGCACAGATACGCAGTATTTT. Full variable domain (remainder filled in from reference TRBV9 and TRBJ2-3): DSGVTQTPKHLITATGQRVTLRCSPRSGDLSVYWYQQSLDQGLQFLIQYYNGEERAKGNILERFSAQQFPDLHSELNLSSLELGDSALYFCASSAQRTSTDTQYFGPGTRLTVL.

This clonotype has more than one count but fewer than ten. The genes are TRBV10-3 and TRBJ2-1, with D possibly called TRBD1 or TRBD2 (6 bases each). V lost 0 bases and J lost 3, with 15 bases in between. Germline loops: CDR1 ENHRY, CDR2 SYGVKD. CDR3 length: 17 residues. The CDR3 coding sequence is TGTGCCATCAGTGAGTCGGGAGGCAGGGGTCACTACAATGAGCAGTTCTTC. It translates to CAISESGGRGHYNEQFF.

This clonotype occurred a few times. The chain employs TRBV7-3 and TRBJ2-3; TRBD1 or TRBD2 may be the D gene (5 bases each). This CDR3 region has 15 residues. Germline V gives CDR1 SGHTA, CDR2 FQGTGA. V was shortened by 6 bases and J by 0 bases, with 13 bases between the two germline ends. CDR3 sequence reads: CASRDSGRSTDTQYF. Written as DNA, the CDR3 is TGTGCCAGCAGAGACTCAGGGAGAAGCACAGATACGCAGTATTTT.

In its sample, this clonotype was seen a few times. This chain links TRBV27 with TRBJ1-2; TRBD1 might be the D (5 bases). The CDR3 covers 13 residues. V shed 0 bases and J shed 8 bases, with 10 bases lying between them. The germline V gene has CDR1 MNHEY and CDR2 SMNVEV (reference sequence). The CDR3 DNA reads TGTGCCAGCAGTTTATCAGGGGTATTCGGCTACACCTTC. It yields the protein CASSLSGVFGYTF.

This clonotype has just a few counts. The genes are TRBV7-2 and TRBJ2-3, with 8 positions matching TRBD1. CDR1 is SGHTA, CDR2 FQGNSA, per germline. V was pared by 0 bases and J by 5 bases, with 7 bases of the junction left unmatched. This CDR3 is 16 amino acids long. Here the CDR3 DNA reads TGTGCCAGCAGCTTAGCCGGGGCAGGGGGCAAAGATACGCAGTATTTT. This gives the protein CASSLAGAGGKDTQYF.

This clonotype was found a few times. The chain links TRBV5-1 to TRBJ2-7; D gene uncertain. V gave up 4 bases and J gave up 5 bases, with 13 bases separating them. Germline CDR1 and CDR2: SGHRS and YFSETQ. The CDR3 runs 13 residues. The CDR3 bases are TGCGCCAGCAGCCTGGACGCCAGAGACGAGCAGTACTTC. Translated: CASSLDARDEQYF.

The chain has TRBV5-1 and TRBJ2-7, with TRBD1 identical over 10 bases. The germline CDR1 and CDR2 sequences are SGHRS and YFSETQ. The J segment lost 5 bases and the V segment lost 0 bases, leaving 5 bases of the junction unmatched. The CDR3 extends over 15 amino acids. The CDR3 sequence: CASSLGMTGGNEQYF. DNA for the CDR3: TGCGCCAGCAGCTTGGGGATGACAGGGGGCAACGAGCAGTACTTC.

This chain uses TRBV3-1 with TRBJ1-1, with 11 bases identical to TRBD1. Looked up from germline, CDR1 is LGHDT and CDR2 is YNNKEL (reference sequence). The V and J ends lost 5 bases and 10 bases, in that order; junction bases with no gene match: 9. The CDR3 is 14 residues long. The CDR3 here is CASSWGQGGTGAFF. The CDR3 region has the DNA TGTGCCAGCAGCTGGGGACAGGGGGGTACGGGAGCTTTCTTT.

The J gene is TRBJ1-2, the V gene TRBV25-1; the D gene is possibly TRBD1 (6 bases). Germline loops: CDR1 MGHDK, CDR2 SYGVNS. V was trimmed by 1 base and J by 4 bases, leaving 16 bases between them. The CDR3 contains 16 residues. CDR3 DNA: TGTGCCAGCAGTGAATTACAGGTCGCGGGGGCCTATGGCTACACCTTC. It specifies CASSELQVAGAYGYTF.

Many counts were recorded for this clonotype. This chain uses TRBV7-9 with TRBJ2-5, with a tentative D call TRBD2 (5 bases). Trimming took 1 base from V and 3 from J, leaving 6 bases between them. CDR1 is SEHNR and CDR2 is FQNEAQ in the germline V gene (reference sequence). The CDR3 loop spans 13 amino acids. CDR3 region: CASSLEREETQYF. Here the CDR3 DNA reads TGTGCCAGCAGCTTAGAGAGGGAAGAGACCCAGTACTTC. The full variable domain, completed using reference TRBV7-9 and TRBJ2-5, is DTGVSQNPRHKITKRGQNVTFRCDPISEHNRLYWYRQTLGQGPEFLTYFQNEAQLEKSRLLSDRFSAERPKGSFSTLEIQRTEQGDSAMYLCASSLEREETQYFGPGTRLLVL.

The chain couples TRBV7-9 to TRBJ2-3, with 10 nucleotides matching TRBD2. The germline V gene encodes CDR1 SEHNR and CDR2 FQNEAQ (reference sequence). After removal of 1 base from V and 1 base from J, the junction contained 14 bases not matched to a gene. The length of the CDR3 is 20 residues. The CDR3 sequence: CASSLGFGTSVSGGTDTQYF. The CDR3 nucleotides read TGTGCCAGCAGCTTAGGCTTTGGGACTAGCGTGTCGGGTGGCACAGATACGCAGTATTTT.

The genes are TRBV7-2 and TRBJ2-3; 7 positions match TRBD1. J lost 0 bases, V lost 5 bases, and 11 bases had no gene match. Germline lookup yields CDR1 SGHTA and CDR2 FQGNSA. This CDR3 spans 17 amino acids. CDR3 bases: TGTGCCAGCAGCCCGGGACAGTTTTACTCTAGCACAGATACGCAGTATTTT. As protein: CASSPGQFYSSTDTQYF.

A few counts support this clonotype. This sequence joins TRBV7-9 and TRBJ1-1, with D perhaps TRBD1 (5 bases). Trimming left V 8 bases short and J 11 bases short, with 21 bases between. Germline V gene sequence: CDR1 SEHNR, CDR2 FQNEAQ (reference sequence). The CDR3 totals 13 residues. The CDR3 is CASAQGPLRGAFF. CDR3 nucleotide sequence: TGTGCCAGCGCCCAGGGCCCCCTCCGCGGGGCTTTCTTT.

About this clonotype: An end of the junction does not agree with germline; a read error may underlie this. The chain has TRBV23-1 and TRBJ1-5; D is undetermined. TRBV23-1 is flagged as an ORF with uncertain function. This CDR3 contains 9 residues. The chain's CDR3 is CASIQPQHF. The CDR3 DNA sequence: TGCGCCAGCATTCAGCCCCAGCATTTT.

The rearrangement joins TRBV12-3 or TRBV12-4 to TRBJ1-4; D ambiguous. The CDR3 sequence is 16 residues long. V was trimmed by 5 bases and J by 2 bases, leaving 15 bases between them. The CDR3 region is CASSHGRPRTNEKLFF. The CDR3 nucleotides are TGTGCCAGCAGTCACGGACGACCGCGGACTAATGAAAAACTGTTTTTT.

This clonotype was seen a few times. The chain recombines TRBV12-3 or TRBV12-4 with TRBJ1-5; no definite D call. The CDR3 loop spans 14 amino acids. Deletions cut 4 bases from V and 5 bases from J, with 12 bases between. DNA of the CDR3: TGTGCCAGCAGTTCCCACGATCCACATCAGCCCCAGCATTTT. This gives the protein CASSSHDPHQPQHF.